This T cell receptor beta chain was sequenced in a study of vaccination and CD4 T cells after COVID-19. Study-wide context: Cellular stimulation was performed using overlapping spike peptides derived from SARS-CoV-2, HCoV-NL63, HCoV-OC43 and HCoV-229E.

This clonotype was detected only a few times. Its antigen remains unknown. Findings of the study overall: Clonotypes reactive to SARS-CoV-2 had a median that went up from approximately 21 to 38, but not significantly.

The CDR3 covers 14 residues. Trimming removed 6 bases from V and 1 base from J, with 12 bases in between. Germline CDR1 SSHAT, CDR2 FNYEAQ (reference sequence). Stated treatment: roughly 10-day PBMC culture with coronavirus spike peptide pools or control peptides (ViraFEST assay). With the Oncomine TCR Beta short-read assay, DNA from cultured CD4+ T cells was sequenced. TCRdb processed the PCR reads anew with MiXCR; each CDR3 protein has one entry. Here the sample spans around 19,000 distinct CDR3 sequences, about two fifths being singletons. Sequenced material: CD4+ T cells from blood, cultured in vitro, taken before SARS-CoV-2 vaccination. The receptor's source is a human donor who received a COVID-19 vaccine. The V gene is TRBV7-7, the J gene TRBJ2-5; perhaps TRBD2 as D (6 bases). In DNA, the CDR3 is TGTGCCAGCAGAGGGACTTCTTTCCAAGAGACCCAGTACTTC. Its protein product is CASRGTSFQETQYF.